One T cell receptor beta chain is described in this entry. What it recognizes is unknown. The data were obtained in a study of beta chain features in type 1 diabetes. Findings and limits, study-wide: The VDJ junctions of type 1 diabetes patients carried fewer insertions and more deletions. A definitive answer on HLA type influencing TCRB rearrangement was not reached here.

V dropped 2 bases and J dropped 1 base, with 10 bases sitting between them. The V gene's germline CDR1 is SGHTA and CDR2 FQGNSA. CDR3 length: 15 amino acids. TCRB transcripts that were expressed got sequenced, as all of the isolated RNA had been reverse transcribed. TCRdb's copy holds only in-frame clones and misses some; the assay was immunoSEQ multiplex PCR. This sample carries a few hundred thousand clones, about 15% of them seen once, and the ten largest clones take 0.03% to 0.04%. Sequenced input: naive CD4+ T cells from blood. The sequence was obtained from a man aged 30 to 45 in good health. V and J are TRBV7-2 and TRBJ2-3; D remains ambiguous. CDR3 in amino acids: CASSLWFSGTDTQYF. In DNA, the CDR3 is TGTGCCAGCAGCTTATGGTTCTCTGGCACAGATACGCAGTATTTT.